This T cell receptor (beta chain) is drawn from a study of cytomegalovirus exposure and HLA in healthy donors. On the study more broadly: As released early, the data held 75 million to 90 million unique TCRs from HLA-typed donors.

Those who donated were healthy bone marrow donors. These donors counted as nominally healthy when sampled, but unrecorded immune exposures were likely. Notes on the study in general: In a later analysis, several top co-occurrence clusters appeared linked to parvovirus B19, influenza, CMV and Epstein-Barr virus.

This clone was seen a handful of times. No antigen is known for it. PCR primers comprised 60 Vbeta and 13 Jbeta primers. The table came from immunoSEQ multiplex PCR; TCRdb's copy has only in-frame clones and leaves some out. The sample carries 200,000 to 300,000 clones, 84% recorded once. The sample was PBMCs. The TCR comes from a woman aged 40 to 55 in good health and CMV-seropositive.

The CDR3 loop is CASSSAQVGDYGYTF. As DNA, the CDR3 is TGTGCCAGCAGTTCTGCACAGGTCGGCGACTATGGCTACACCTTC. V usage is TRBV28 and J usage is TRBJ1-2; TRBD1 might be the D (5 bases). The CDR3 spans 15 residues. V was pared by 4 bases and J by 3 bases, with 15 bases between. CDR1 is MDHEN and CDR2 is SYDVKM in the germline V gene.